This is a list of T cell receptor beta chains from one sample in a study of blood T cell repertoires in COVID-19. Profiled with immunoSEQ multiplex PCR; TCRdb holds only in-frame clones, not every one. Counted here are approximately 250,000 clones, roughly 87% occurring once; the ten biggest clones make up around 0.9%. The sequencing sample was made of PBMCs or T cells enriched from blood (not recorded which). These receptors originate from a woman between 25 and 40 years old who had recovered from COVID-19. The CDR3 runs from the conserved cysteine through the conserved F or W. The D gene is left open where the match is weak. A row's size may be missing; if present it is once, few, many or a size class.

clone_size: once; j_call: TRBJ1-5; v_call: TRBV19; d_call: -; cdr3_nt: TGTGCCAGTAGTACAGGGCCCCTGACTGGGCCCCAGCATTTT; cdr3_aa: CASSTGPLTGPQHF
clone_size: -; j_call: TRBJ2-1; v_call: TRBV7-9; d_call: -; cdr3_nt: TGTGCCAGCAGCTTCAGGATTGAGGGCAATGAGCAGTTCTTC; cdr3_aa: CASSFRIEGNEQFF
clone_size: -; j_call: TRBJ2-5; v_call: TRBV7-8; d_call: TRBD1; cdr3_nt: TGTGCCAGCAGCCCCAGGGGGGAGACCCAGTACTTC; cdr3_aa: CASSPRGETQYF
clone_size: -; j_call: TRBJ2-7; v_call: TRBV6-5; d_call: -; cdr3_nt: TGTGCCAGCGAAAACAGGAGGGCGACAGCCTACGAGCAGTACTTC; cdr3_aa: CASENRRATAYEQYF
clone_size: -; j_call: TRBJ2-1; v_call: TRBV5-4; d_call: -; cdr3_nt: TGTGCCAGCAGCTTGGTGGAGGGCCATGAGCAGTTCTTC; cdr3_aa: CASSLVEGHEQFF
clone_size: -; j_call: TRBJ1-6; v_call: TRBV3-1/TRBV3-2; d_call: -; cdr3_nt: TGTGCCAGCAGCCAAGATGTCGGGTGGTCACCCCTCCACTTT; cdr3_aa: CASSQDVGWSPLHF
clone_size: -; j_call: TRBJ2-1; v_call: TRBV27; d_call: TRBD2; cdr3_nt: TGTGCCAGCAGCGCCGCTAGCGGGGTTTACAATGAGCAGTTCTTC; cdr3_aa: CASSAASGVYNEQFF
clone_size: -; j_call: TRBJ2-5; v_call: TRBV23-1; d_call: -; cdr3_nt: TGCGCCAGCAGTCAATCAAGAACCGCACTCCAAGAGACCCAGTACTTC; cdr3_aa: CASSQSRTALQETQYF
clone_size: few; j_call: TRBJ1-5; v_call: TRBV3-1/TRBV3-2; d_call: TRBD1; cdr3_nt: TGTGCCAGCAACAGGGGGCTTGGTCAGCCCCAGCATTTT; cdr3_aa: CASNRGLGQPQHF
clone_size: -; j_call: TRBJ2-6; v_call: TRBV25-1; d_call: TRBD2; cdr3_nt: TGTGCCAGCAGTGTGACTAGCGGGAGGCAACCTGGGGCCAACGTCCTGACTTTC; cdr3_aa: CASSVTSGRQPGANVLTF
clone_size: -; j_call: TRBJ1-2; v_call: TRBV28; d_call: TRBD1; cdr3_nt: TGTGCCAGCAATAGGGGGCAGTTTAGCTATGGCTACACCTTC; cdr3_aa: CASNRGQFSYGYTF
clone_size: few; j_call: TRBJ2-7; v_call: TRBV7-9; d_call: TRBD2; cdr3_nt: TGTGCCAGCAACTTAGCGGGAGGGCCAAACTACGAGCAGTACTTC; cdr3_aa: CASNLAGGPNYEQYF
clone_size: once; j_call: TRBJ1-2; v_call: TRBV7-9; d_call: -; cdr3_nt: TGTGCCAGCAGCTCCTTAGGGGACTATGGCTACACCTTC; cdr3_aa: CASSSLGDYGYTF
clone_size: once; j_call: TRBJ1-1; v_call: TRBV6-4; d_call: TRBD1; cdr3_nt: TGTGCCAGCAGTGACCATGACAGGGTTGGGACTGAAGCTTTCTTT; cdr3_aa: CASSDHDRVGTEAFF
clone_size: -; j_call: TRBJ1-6; v_call: TRBV21-1; d_call: -; cdr3_nt: TGTGCCAGCAGCAAAGCGGGGTGGACAGGGGACCACTTT; cdr3_aa: CASSKAGWTGDHF